One and the same sample provided the 25 T cell receptor beta chains below, sequenced in a study of blood T cells in healthy people across ages. Alongside a J-beta primer mix, a sample-barcoded 5' primer served in a second PCR lasting roughly 7 to 11 cycles. TCRdb itself ran the 5' RACE reads through MiXCR, one entry per CDR3 protein. The sample shows some 1.5 million distinct CDR3 sequences, about 45% of them seen only once. The source material was blood. The receptors derive from a woman aged 18-30 years in good health.

This clonotype showed up just once. The chain couples TRBV4-2 to TRBJ1-1; D uncertain. This CDR3 contains 13 residues. The germline CDR1 and CDR2 sequences are LGHNA and YNFKEQ. Trimming cost V 0 bases and J 10 bases, with 12 bases left between them. The CDR3 sequence is CASSQDPALGAFF. CDR3 sequence (DNA): TGTGCCAGCAGCCAAGATCCGGCCCTGGGAGCTTTCTTT.

The chain uses TRBV7-9 and TRBJ1-5; D is uncertain. The CDR3 runs to 14 residues. Trimming removed 2 bases at V and 0 bases at J, with 5 bases between. CDR1 is SEHNR and CDR2 is FQNEAQ in the germline V gene (reference sequence). The chain's CDR3 is CASSLMHSNQPQHF. Here the CDR3 DNA reads TGTGCCAGCAGCTTAATGCATAGCAATCAGCCCCAGCATTTT.

This clonotype was recorded a few times. A much more abundant neighbour one base away suggests this may be a read error. The chain joins TRBV9 to TRBJ2-1; 9 nucleotides match TRBD2. The J call is uncertain, as TRBJ2-7 better fits the DNA end. Per germline, CDR1 SGDLS and CDR2 YYNGEE. This CDR3 is 15 amino acids long. The CDR3 region has the DNA TGTGCCAGCAGCCCCGGACTAGCGAACTACAATGAGCAGTACTTC. It specifies CASSPGLANYNEQYF.

The chain combines TRBV10-3 with TRBJ2-7, with unresolved D. The V end was cut by 10 bases, the J end by 2 bases, with 12 bases between. CDR3 length: 12 amino acids. Germline-derived CDR1 and CDR2 are ENHRY and SYGVKD. CDR3 protein: CATSDMAYEQYF. The DNA of the CDR3 is TGTGCCACCAGCGATATGGCCTACGAGCAGTACTTC.

The J gene is TRBJ1-4, the V gene TRBV2, with no clear D. The CDR3 consists of 13 residues. Trimming pared 6 bases from V and 4 bases from J, leaving 9 bases between. The germline gives CDR1 SNHLY, CDR2 FYNNEI. The CDR3 coding sequence is TGTGCCAGCAGAGTGACTAGTAATGAAAAACTGTTTTTT. It is translated as CASRVTSNEKLFF.

This clonotype was counted only a few times. The rearrangement joins TRBV20-1 to TRBJ2-1; TRBD2 agrees at 9 bases. The length of the CDR3 is 15 residues. The ends lost 3 bases at V and 0 bases at J; junction bases unmatched: 3. The V gene's germline CDR1 is DFQATT and CDR2 SNEGSKA (reference sequence). The CDR3 region is CSARKAGGSYNEQFF. The DNA of the CDR3 is TGCAGTGCTAGGAAAGCGGGAGGCTCCTACAATGAGCAGTTCTTC.

This clonotype was recorded a few times. CDR3 amino acids: CASSLFGRPAFF. The CDR3 bases are TGTGCCAGCAGCTTATTCGGTCGGCCGGCTTTCTTT. The V and J genes are TRBV7-8 and TRBJ1-1; D unclear. V lost 2 bases, J lost 11 bases, and 12 bases lay in between. This CDR3 region has 12 residues. Germline CDR1 is SGHVS and CDR2 is FQNEAQ.

The gene calls are TRBV12-3 or TRBV12-4 and TRBJ2-1; 11 positions match TRBD2. V was clipped by 6 bases and J by 7 bases; unmatched bases: 8. CDR3 size: 15 residues. The CDR3: CASRGTSGPENEQFF. The CDR3 DNA sequence: TGTGCCAGCAGGGGGACTAGCGGACCCGAAAATGAGCAGTTCTTC.

A remark on this clonotype: This may come from a read error, since a much larger clone is one base off. The chain links TRBV4-1 to TRBJ1-5, with 9 bases aligning to TRBD1. V lost 4 bases, J lost 6 bases, and 10 bases stayed unmatched. The CDR3 contains 16 residues. Germline-derived CDR1 and CDR2 are MGHRA and YSYEKL. CDR3 bases: TGCGCCAGCAGCCCAGGGGACAGGGTCGTAGGTCAGCCCCAGCATTTT. Its translation: CASSPGDRVVGQPQHF.

This clonotype was detected a few times. The chain uses TRBV20-1 and TRBJ2-7; 8 bases fit TRBD1. V lost 0 bases, J lost 7 bases, and 11 bases stayed unmatched. CDR1 is DFQATT and CDR2 is SNEGSKA in the germline V gene (reference sequence). The CDR3 contains 15 residues. The CDR3 DNA sequence: TGCAGTGCTAGAGATGGCGGGACAGGTCGAAAAGAGCAGTACTTC. It specifies CSARDGGTGRKEQYF.

V is TRBV12-3 or TRBV12-4 and J is TRBJ1-5; D might be TRBD1 (5 bases). Deletions cut 1 base from V and 3 bases from J, with 10 bases between. The CDR3 is 15 amino acids. CDR3 protein: CASSLDGTLNQPQHF. The CDR3 DNA follows: TGTGCCAGCAGTTTAGACGGGACCCTCAATCAGCCCCAGCATTTT.

This clonotype was seen once. The V and J genes are TRBV11-2 and TRBJ2-1; 12 positions match TRBD2. The DNA end is a closer match to TRBJ2-7, so the J assignment may be wrong. Germline assignment: CDR1 SGHAT and CDR2 FQNNGV. This CDR3 is 19 amino acids long. CDR3 DNA: TGTGCCAGCAGCTTAATGGGCAAGACTAGCGGGAGACTGTACAATGAGCAGTACTTC. This translates into CASSLMGKTSGRLYNEQYF.

This clonotype appeared a few times. The chain couples TRBV20-1 to TRBJ2-1, with TRBD1 identical over 10 bases. Germline V gives CDR1 DFQATT, CDR2 SNEGSKA (reference sequence). This CDR3 region has 15 residues. J lost 2 bases, V lost 3 bases, and 4 bases had no gene match. DNA for the CDR3: TGCAGTGCTAGCCTCGGACAGGGGGCCTACAATGAGCAGTTCTTC. Its translation: CSASLGQGAYNEQFF.

The J gene is TRBJ2-7, the V gene TRBV20-1, with TRBD1 matching over 7 bases. Germline CDR1 and CDR2: DFQATT and SNEGSKA (reference sequence). V shed 6 bases, J shed 0 bases, and the junction held 11 bases outside the gene matches. This CDR3 has 15 residues. The CDR3 sequence is CSATSGQESSYEQYF. The DNA of the CDR3 is TGCAGTGCAACCTCTGGACAGGAGAGCTCCTACGAGCAGTACTTC.

This clonotype was counted ten times or more. Germline and junction disagree at one end, which may indicate a read error. V is TRBV28 and J is TRBJ2-7; D is ambiguous. The CDR3 has 12 amino acids. Germline loops: CDR1 MDHEN, CDR2 SYDVKM. The CDR3 here is CASSAGPYEQYF. The CDR3 nucleotides read TGCGCCAGCAGTGCAGGTCCCTACGAGCAGTACTTC.

The gene calls are TRBV4-1 and TRBJ1-6; D might be TRBD1 (6 bases). CDR1 MGHRA and CDR2 YSYEKL come from the germline V gene. Trimming removed 0 bases at V and 3 bases at J, with 12 bases between. This CDR3 comprises 17 residues. The CDR3 sequence is CASSQDSVTGYNSPLHF. The CDR3 DNA is TGCGCCAGCAGCCAAGATAGTGTGACAGGCTATAATTCACCCCTCCACTTT.

The chain links TRBV4-3 to TRBJ2-3, with D possibly being TRBD2 (5 bases). Germline CDR1 LGHNA, CDR2 YSLEER. There are 16 residues in the CDR3. V lost 0 bases to trimming and J lost 6 bases, with 16 bases between them. Written as DNA, the CDR3 is TGCGCCAGCAGCCAAGATGGGCCAGGCGGGTTGGATACGCAGTATTTT. Protein: CASSQDGPGGLDTQYF.

The rearrangement uses TRBV29-1 and TRBJ2-7; D tentatively fits TRBD1 or TRBD2 (6 bases each). V shed 4 bases and J shed 4 bases, with 14 bases lying between them. This CDR3 has 13 residues. CDR1 SQVTM and CDR2 ANQGSEA come from the germline V gene. The CDR3 sequence is CSVGRGAGYEQYF. The CDR3 DNA sequence: TGCAGCGTTGGAAGGGGGGCCGGATACGAGCAGTACTTC.

This clonotype was counted between two and nine times. The chain joins TRBV5-1 to TRBJ2-3, with 8 bases fitting TRBD2. Germline V lookup: CDR1 SGHRS, CDR2 YFSETQ. After removal of 8 bases from V and 4 bases from J, the junction contained 9 bases not matched to a gene. This CDR3 comprises 14 residues. The CDR3 DNA sequence: TGCGCCAGTCGACACCGGGAGGGGTCAGATACGCAGTATTTT. Amino acids: CASRHREGSDTQYF.

About this clonotype itself: Mismatch with germline at one junction end may stem from a read error. The genes are TRBV12-3 or TRBV12-4 and TRBJ2-1; possible D gene TRBD1, 6 bases. This CDR3 comprises 15 residues. CDR3 in DNA: TGTGCCAGCAGTCCCCGACAGGCTAGGGGGAATGGGCAGTTCTTC. Residues: CASSPRQARGNGQFF.

The rearrangement links TRBV20-1 to TRBJ2-1; 10 positions match TRBD2. The better agreement between TRBJ2-7 and the DNA end casts doubt on the J call. CDR1 is DFQATT and CDR2 is SNEGSKA in the germline V gene (reference sequence). This CDR3 comprises 16 residues. The CDR3 loop reads CSARDALAGVYNEQYF. In nucleotides, the CDR3 is TGCAGTGCTAGAGACGCTCTAGCGGGAGTCTACAATGAGCAGTACTTC.

Note on this clonotype: Given a much more abundant clone one base away, this may be a read error. The V and J genes are TRBV7-2 and TRBJ2-3; TRBD1 is a possible D gene (5 bases). Trimming cost V 3 bases and J 1 base, with 8 bases left between them. The germline V gene encodes CDR1 SGHTA and CDR2 FQGNSA. The CDR3 runs 14 residues. This CDR3 is CASSLTVGTDTQYF. CDR3 sequence (DNA): TGTGCCAGCAGCTTGACAGTGGGCACAGATACGCAGTATTTT.

This clonotype was seen once. The rearrangement links TRBV4-1 to TRBJ1-4, with TRBD1 matching over 7 bases. The CDR3 is made up of 16 amino acids. Germline V gene sequence: CDR1 MGHRA, CDR2 YSYEKL. After removal of 4 bases from V and 5 bases from J, the junction contained 10 bases not matched to a gene. The CDR3 DNA is TGCGCCAGCAGCCGCCTAGTACAGGGGACGAATGAAAAACTGTTTTTT. This encodes CASSRLVQGTNEKLFF.

V usage is TRBV5-1 and J usage is TRBJ1-1; D is perhaps TRBD1 (5 bases). Trimming took off 3 bases at V and 0 bases at J, with 12 bases between the two ends. The CDR3 runs 15 residues. Germline loops: CDR1 SGHRS, CDR2 YFSETQ. The CDR3 loop is CASSWDGRMNTEAFF. DNA for the CDR3: TGCGCCAGCAGCTGGGACGGACGGATGAACACTGAAGCTTTCTTT.

The table lists this clonotype with a count of one. V is TRBV21-1 and J is TRBJ1-1; the table's D gene call, TRBD1, was not cross checked with the DNA. TRBV21-1 is a listed pseudogene. CDR3 size: 15 residues. CDR3: CASSRTGAMNTEAFF. CDR3 coding DNA: TGTGCCAGCAGTCGGACAGGCGCTATGAACACTGAAGCTTTCTTT.